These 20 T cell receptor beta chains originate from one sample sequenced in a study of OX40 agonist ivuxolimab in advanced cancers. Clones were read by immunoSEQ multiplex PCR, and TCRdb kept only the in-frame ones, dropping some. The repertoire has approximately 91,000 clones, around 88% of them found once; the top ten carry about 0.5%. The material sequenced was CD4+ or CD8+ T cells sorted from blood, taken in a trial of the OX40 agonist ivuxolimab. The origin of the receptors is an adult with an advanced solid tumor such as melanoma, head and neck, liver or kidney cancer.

The CDR3 protein is CASSSQGEGTEAFF. The CDR3 DNA reads as TGCGCCAGCAGCTCACAGGGAGAAGGCACTGAAGCTTTCTTT. V is TRBV5-1 and J is TRBJ1-1; D is perhaps TRBD1 (6 bases). Trimming took off 3 bases at V and 4 bases at J, with 13 bases between the two ends. CDR1 and CDR2 (germline): SGHRS, YFSETQ. This CDR3 has 14 residues.

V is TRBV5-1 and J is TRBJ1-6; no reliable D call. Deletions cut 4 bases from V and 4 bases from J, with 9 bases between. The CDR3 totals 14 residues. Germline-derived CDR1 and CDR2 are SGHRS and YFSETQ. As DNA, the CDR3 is TGCGCCAGCAGCCCGCACCAGTATAATTCACCCCTCCACTTT. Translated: CASSPHQYNSPLHF.

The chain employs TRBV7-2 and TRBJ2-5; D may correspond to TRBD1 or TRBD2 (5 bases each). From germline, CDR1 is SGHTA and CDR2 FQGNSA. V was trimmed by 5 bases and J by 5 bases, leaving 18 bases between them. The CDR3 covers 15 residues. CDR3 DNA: TGTGCCAGCAGCCGTACTACAGGAGAGGGGGAGACCCAGTACTTC. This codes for CASSRTTGEGETQYF.

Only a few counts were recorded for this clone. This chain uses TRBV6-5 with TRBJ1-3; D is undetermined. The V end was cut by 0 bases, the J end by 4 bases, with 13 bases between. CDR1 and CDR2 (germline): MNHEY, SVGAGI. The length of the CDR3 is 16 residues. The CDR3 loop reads CASSYSRAEKGNTIYF. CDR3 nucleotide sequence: TGTGCCAGCAGTTACTCCCGGGCCGAAAAAGGAAACACCATATATTTT.

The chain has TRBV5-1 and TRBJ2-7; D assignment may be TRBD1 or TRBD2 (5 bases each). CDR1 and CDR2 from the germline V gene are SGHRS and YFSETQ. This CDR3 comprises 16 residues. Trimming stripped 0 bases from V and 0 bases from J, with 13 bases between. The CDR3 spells CASSLGPSGGSYEQYF. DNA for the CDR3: TGCGCCAGCAGCTTGGGTCCTAGTGGGGGCTCCTACGAGCAGTACTTC.

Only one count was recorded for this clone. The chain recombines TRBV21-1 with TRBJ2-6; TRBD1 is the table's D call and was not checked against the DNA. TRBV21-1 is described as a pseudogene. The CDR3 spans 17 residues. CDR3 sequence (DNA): TGTGCCAGCAGCAAAACAGGAATGGCCTCTGGGGCCAACGTCCTGACTTTC. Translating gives CASSKTGMASGANVLTF.

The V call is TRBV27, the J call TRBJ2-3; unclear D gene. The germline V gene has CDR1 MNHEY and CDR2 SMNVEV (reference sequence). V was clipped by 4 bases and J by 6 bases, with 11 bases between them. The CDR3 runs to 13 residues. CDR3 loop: CASSSRPRDTQYF. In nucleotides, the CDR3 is TGTGCCAGCAGTTCCAGACCACGGGATACGCAGTATTTT.

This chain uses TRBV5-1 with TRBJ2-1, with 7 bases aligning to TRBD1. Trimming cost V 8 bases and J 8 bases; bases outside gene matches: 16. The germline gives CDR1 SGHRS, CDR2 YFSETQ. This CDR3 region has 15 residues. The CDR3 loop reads CASSGQSYSLYEQFF. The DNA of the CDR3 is TGCGCCAGTTCGGGACAGTCATATTCCTTGTATGAGCAGTTCTTC.

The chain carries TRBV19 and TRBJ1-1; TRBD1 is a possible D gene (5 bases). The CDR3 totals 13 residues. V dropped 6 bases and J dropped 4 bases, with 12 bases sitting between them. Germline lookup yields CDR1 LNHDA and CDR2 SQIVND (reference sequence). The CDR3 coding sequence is TGTGCCAGTAGCCCCGGGGGGGGCACTGAAGCTTTCTTT. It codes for CASSPGGGTEAFF.

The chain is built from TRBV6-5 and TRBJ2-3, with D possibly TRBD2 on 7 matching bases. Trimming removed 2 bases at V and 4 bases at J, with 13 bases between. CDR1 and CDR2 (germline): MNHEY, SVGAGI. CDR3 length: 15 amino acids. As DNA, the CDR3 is TGTGCCAGCAGTTACGGAGTGGGGGGGCCAGATACGCAGTATTTT. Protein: CASSYGVGGPDTQYF.

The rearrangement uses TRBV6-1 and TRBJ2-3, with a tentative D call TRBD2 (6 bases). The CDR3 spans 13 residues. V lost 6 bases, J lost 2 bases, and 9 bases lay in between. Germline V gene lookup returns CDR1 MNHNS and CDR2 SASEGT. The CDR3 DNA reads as TGTGCCAGCAGGCTAGCGCACACAGATACGCAGTATTTT. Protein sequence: CASRLAHTDTQYF.

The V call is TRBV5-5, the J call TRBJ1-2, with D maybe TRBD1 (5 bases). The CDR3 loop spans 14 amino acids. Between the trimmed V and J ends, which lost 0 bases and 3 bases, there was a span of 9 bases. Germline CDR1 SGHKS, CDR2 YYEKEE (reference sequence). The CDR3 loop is CASSLEGRDYGYTF. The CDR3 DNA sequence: TGTGCCAGCAGCTTGGAGGGGCGCGACTATGGCTACACCTTC.

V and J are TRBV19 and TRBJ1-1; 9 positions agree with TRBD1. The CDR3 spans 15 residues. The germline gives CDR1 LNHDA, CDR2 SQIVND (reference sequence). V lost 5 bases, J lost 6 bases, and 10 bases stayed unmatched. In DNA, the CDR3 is TGTGCCAGTAGTCTACCGGGACAGGGCCCCGCTGAAGCTTTCTTT. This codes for CASSLPGQGPAEAFF.

CDR3 bases: TGTGCCAGCAGCGTAGCAAGCGGGTCTGGCGGAGAGACCCAGTACTTC. This encodes CASSVASGSGGETQYF. The rearrangement links TRBV9 to TRBJ2-5; possibly TRBD2 for D (6 bases). Trimming took off 0 bases at V and 4 bases at J, with 16 bases between the two ends. The CDR3 runs 16 residues. The germline CDR1 and CDR2 sequences are SGDLS and YYNGEE.

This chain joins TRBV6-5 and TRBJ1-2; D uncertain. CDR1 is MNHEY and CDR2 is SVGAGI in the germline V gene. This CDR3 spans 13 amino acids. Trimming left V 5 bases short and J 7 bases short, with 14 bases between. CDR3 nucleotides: TGTGCCAGCAGTGGGAGCGGTGGGCTTGGCTACACCTTC. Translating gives CASSGSGGLGYTF.

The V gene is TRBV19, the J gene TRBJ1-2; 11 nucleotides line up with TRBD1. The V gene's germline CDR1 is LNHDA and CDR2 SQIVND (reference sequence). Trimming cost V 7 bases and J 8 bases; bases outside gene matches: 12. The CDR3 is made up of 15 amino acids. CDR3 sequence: CASTSPDRGRGGYTF. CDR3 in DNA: TGTGCCAGTACCTCCCCGGACAGGGGGCGCGGAGGCTACACCTTC.

CDR3 bases: TGTGCCAGCTCCAACAACGGACTAGCGGGGAGTGGCAATGAGCAGTTCTTC. It encodes CASSNNGLAGSGNEQFF. The chain employs TRBV18 and TRBJ2-1, with TRBD2 identical over 12 bases. Losses at the gene ends were 6 bases for V and 6 bases for J; bases not matched to a gene: 12. The CDR3 spans 17 residues. The germline V gene has CDR1 KGHSH and CDR2 LQKENI.

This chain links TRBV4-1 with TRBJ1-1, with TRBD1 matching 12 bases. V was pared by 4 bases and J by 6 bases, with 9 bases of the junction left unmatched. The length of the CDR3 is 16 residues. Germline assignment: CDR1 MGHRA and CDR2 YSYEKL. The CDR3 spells CASSPGTRDRGPEAFF. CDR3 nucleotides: TGCGCCAGCAGCCCCGGGACGAGGGACAGGGGGCCTGAAGCTTTCTTT.

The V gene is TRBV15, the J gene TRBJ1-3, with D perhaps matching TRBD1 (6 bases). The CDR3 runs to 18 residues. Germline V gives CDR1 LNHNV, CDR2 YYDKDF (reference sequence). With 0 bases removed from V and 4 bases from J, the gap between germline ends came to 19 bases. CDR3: CATSRDRGQGSSGNTIYF. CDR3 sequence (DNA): TGTGCCACCAGCAGAGATCGTGGCCAGGGGTCATCCGGAAACACCATATATTTT.

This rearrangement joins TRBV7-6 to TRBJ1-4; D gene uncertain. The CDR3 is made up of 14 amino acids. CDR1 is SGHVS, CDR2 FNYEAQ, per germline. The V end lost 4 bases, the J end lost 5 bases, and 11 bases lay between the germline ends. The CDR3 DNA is TGTGCCAGCAGCTCCACTGAGATCAATGAAAAACTGTTTTTT. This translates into CASSSTEINEKLFF.